Below are 10 T cell receptor beta chains sequenced from a single sample in a study of T-cell memory formation after mild COVID-19. MiXCR, run by TCRdb on the 5' RACE reads, gives a single entry per CDR3 protein. The sample yields some 180,000 distinct CDR3 sequences, 10% to 15% seen once. The sequencing input was PBMCs or a T cell subset sorted from them (not recorded which). The receptors stem from a young man who had mild COVID-19 (a few samples of this study predate the infection). Cell type and time point are not known.

This clonotype came up a few times. The chain is built from TRBV20-1 and TRBJ2-5; D is unresolved. CDR1 and CDR2 (germline): DFQATT, SNEGSKA (reference sequence). The CDR3 has 16 amino acids. V was trimmed by 1 base and J by 4 bases, leaving 19 bases between them. CDR3 protein: CSARVGHSPFGETQYF. The CDR3 nucleotides read TGCAGTGCTAGAGTAGGGCACAGCCCCTTTGGAGAGACCCAGTACTTC.

CDR3 region: CASSLDFGLVRGDTQYF. The CDR3, as DNA: TGTGCCAGCAGCTTAGATTTCGGACTCGTTCGAGGAGATACGCAGTATTTT. This sequence joins TRBV11-2 and TRBJ2-3, with D tentatively TRBD2 (5 bases). The V and J ends lost 0 bases and 5 bases respectively, with 18 bases between them. Per germline, CDR1 SGHAT and CDR2 FQNNGV. The CDR3 contains 17 residues.

V is TRBV12-3 or TRBV12-4 and J is TRBJ2-2, with 10 bases lining up with TRBD2. This CDR3 spans 14 amino acids. The trim removed 6 bases at V and 6 bases at J, leaving 4 bases unmatched. This CDR3 reads CASRTSGGAGELFF. CDR3 sequence (DNA): TGTGCCAGCAGGACCAGCGGGGGGGCCGGGGAGCTGTTTTTT.

Concerning this clonotype itself: A read error is possible here, since a much larger clone lies one base away. This is likely a read error, given that the CDR3 carries no conserved phenylalanine or tryptophan at its end. The chain combines TRBV11-2 with TRBJ2-3; 11 bases line up with TRBD2. V dropped 6 bases and J dropped 3; count of bases not matched to a gene: 5. The germline V gene encodes CDR1 SGHAT and CDR2 FQNNGV. There are 15 residues in the CDR3. For the CDR3, the DNA is TGTGCCAGCAGACCGACTAGCGGGAATACAGATACGCAGTATTTA. Translating gives CASRPTSGNTDTQYL.

In DNA, the CDR3 is TGTGCCGGGCGGGGCGGGGGGGCGGATACGCAGTATTTT. As protein: CAGRGGGADTQYF. This rearrangement joins TRBV7-2 to TRBJ2-3; 9 nucleotides agree with TRBD2. CDR1 is SGHTA and CDR2 is FQGNSA in the germline V gene. After removal of 11 bases from V and 6 bases from J, the junction contained 9 bases not matched to a gene. The CDR3 loop spans 13 amino acids.

This rearrangement joins TRBV6-5 to TRBJ1-1; weak D call: TRBD1 (6 bases). CDR1 and CDR2 from the germline V gene are MNHEY and SVGAGI. Trimming left V 0 bases short and J 0 bases short, with 11 bases between. The CDR3 is 16 amino acids. The DNA of the CDR3 is TGTGCCAGCAGTTACTCAAGGGGGGGCTTGAACACTGAAGCTTTCTTT. It yields the protein CASSYSRGGLNTEAFF.

This clonotype came up a few times. The CDR3 sequence is CASRAENYGYTF. The CDR3 DNA is TGTGCCAGCCGCGCCGAGAACTATGGCTACACCTTC. The chain combines TRBV25-1 with TRBJ1-2; D gene uncertain. Trimming left V 8 bases short and J 2 bases short, with 9 bases between. Germline assignment: CDR1 MGHDK and CDR2 SYGVNS. This CDR3 contains 12 residues.

This clonotype was found a few times. The gene calls are TRBV24-1 and TRBJ2-5; TRBD1 might be the D (5 bases). Trimming took off 3 bases at V and 2 bases at J, with 12 bases between the two ends. The length of the CDR3 is 15 residues. In germline, CDR1 is KGHDR, CDR2 SFDVKD. The CDR3 protein is CATSDPLGHQETQYF. The CDR3 DNA sequence: TGTGCCACCAGTGATCCCCTTGGACATCAAGAGACCCAGTACTTC.

A few counts support this clonotype. This sequence joins TRBV28 and TRBJ2-1; D is tentatively TRBD1 or TRBD2 (5 bases each). This CDR3 region has 13 residues. Germline V lookup: CDR1 MDHEN, CDR2 SYDVKM. V gave up 8 bases and J gave up 6 bases, with 14 bases separating them. The CDR3 DNA follows: TGTGCCAGCGCGGGTTGGGGCCGCAATGAGCAGTTCTTC. Its protein product is CASAGWGRNEQFF.

This clonotype was seen many times. The V gene is TRBV5-5, the J gene TRBJ2-3; possible D gene TRBD2, 5 bases. Trimming removed 1 base at V and 0 bases at J, with 9 bases between. This CDR3 region has 15 residues. From germline, CDR1 is SGHKS and CDR2 YYEKEE (reference sequence). In DNA form, the CDR3 reads TGTGCCAGCAGCTTGTCGACGGGGAGCACAGATACGCAGTATTTT. Amino acids: CASSLSTGSTDTQYF. Supplemented by reference TRBV5-5 and TRBJ2-3, the full variable domain reads DAGVTQSPTHLIKTRGQQVTLRCSPISGHKSVSWYQQVLGQGPQFIFQYYEKEERGRGNFPDRFSARQFPNYSSELNVNALLLGDSALYLCASSLSTGSTDTQYFGPGTRLTVL.